This T cell receptor (beta chain) is drawn from a study of T cells in women clearing cervical HPV infection. The overall study: Controls gave blood once infection was undetectable; cases at lesion identification.

Findings and limits, study-wide: Effector/memory and HPV-specific T cells were not isolated, and association timing is unknown.

The CDR3 totals 15 residues. The V gene's germline CDR1 is LGHNA and CDR2 YNFKEQ. Profiling relied on immunoSEQ multiplex PCR, and the TCRdb table lists in-frame clones only, not all of them. The sample holds 19,000 or so clones. For this clone: Antigen specificity is unknown. At one boundary the junction diverges from the germline segment, which might be a read error. The read is 3 residues too short to cover the CDR3 end, so that end is filled in from the germline J gene.

The chain is built from TRBV4-2 and TRBJ1-4; possible D gene TRBD1, 6 bases. The receptor's source is a woman aged 18 to 75 with a cervical HPV16 infection that either progressed to CIN3+ or cleared (not recorded which). The sample consisted of blood buffy coat. The CDR3 here is CASSQDQGSNEKLFF. The sequenced part of the CDR3 DNA is TGCGCCAGCAGCCAAGATCAGGGGTCAAATGAAAAA.